This TCR beta chain is from a study of T-cell memory formation after mild COVID-19. Whole-study results and caveats: Clones shrinking from day 15 to 85 showed even CD4/CD8 mixes; later expanders tilted CD4+.

MiXCR, run by TCRdb on the 5' RACE reads, gives a single entry per CDR3 protein. The sample holds 40,000 to 55,000 distinct CDR3 sequences, around 12% seen once. This clonotype occurred a few times. Its matching antigen is unknown. The clonotype comes from a young man who had mild COVID-19 (a few samples of this study predate the infection). Cell type and time point are not known. What was sequenced was PBMCs or a T cell subset sorted from them (not recorded which).

The DNA for the CDR3 is TGTGCCAGCACCCTTCGGGCTAGCGGGGGGGCGCCATACAATGAGCAGTTCTTC. Translated: CASTLRASGGAPYNEQFF. This chain links TRBV6-5 with TRBJ2-1, with 12 bases fitting TRBD2. V was clipped by 7 bases and J by 4 bases; unmatched bases: 14. From germline, CDR1 is MNHEY and CDR2 SVGAGI. The CDR3 contains 18 residues.